The present T cell receptor beta chain was sequenced within a study of long-term antiretroviral therapy in people with HIV. Study-wide points: No data on ART adherence, viral resistance or therapy changes. CDR3 length ranges were narrower in HIV repertoires than in controls.

At the survey level, the v3.0 immunoSEQ assay was run. Clones were sequenced by immunoSEQ multiplex PCR, and TCRdb holds only the in-frame ones, with some missing. The data show roughly 15,000 clones, 80% seen once. V lost 3 bases and J 8 bases, leaving 13 bases between the germline ends. This CDR3 is built from 13 residues. The V gene's germline CDR1 is MGHDK and CDR2 SYGVNS. As regards this clone: What it binds is unknown.

HIV-positive participants were all treated in the United States. Before DNA extraction, roughly 1-11 million cryopreserved PBMC were held in the samples. V and J are TRBV25-1 and TRBJ1-2, with D possibly TRBD1 on 6 matching bases. This sample comprised unsorted PBMCs, obtained 3.2 years before starting antiretroviral therapy. The clonotype was recovered from a man between 40 and 49 years old with HIV. The chain's CDR3 is CASSDGGRNGYTF. The CDR3 region has the DNA TGTGCCAGCAGTGACGGGGGGCGGAACGGCTACACCTTC.